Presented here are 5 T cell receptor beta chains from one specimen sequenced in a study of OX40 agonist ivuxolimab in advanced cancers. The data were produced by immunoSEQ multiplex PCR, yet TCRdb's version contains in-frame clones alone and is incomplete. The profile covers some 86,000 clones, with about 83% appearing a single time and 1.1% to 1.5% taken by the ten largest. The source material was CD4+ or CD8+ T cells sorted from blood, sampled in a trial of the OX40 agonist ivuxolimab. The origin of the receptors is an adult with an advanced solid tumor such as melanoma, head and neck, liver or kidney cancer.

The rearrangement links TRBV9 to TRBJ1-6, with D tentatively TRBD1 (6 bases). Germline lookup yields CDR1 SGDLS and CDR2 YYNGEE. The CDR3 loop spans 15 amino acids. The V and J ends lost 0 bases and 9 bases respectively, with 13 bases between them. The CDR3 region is CASSVVAGGSSPLHF. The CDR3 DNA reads TGTGCCAGCAGCGTAGTGGCTGGGGGCAGTTCACCCCTCCACTTT.

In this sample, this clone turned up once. The CDR3 spells CASSLGAGSTDTQYF. The CDR3 nucleotides are TGTGCCAGCAGCTTAGGCGCAGGGAGCACAGATACGCAGTATTTT. The chain links TRBV11-3 to TRBJ2-3; TRBD1 is a possible D gene (5 bases). With 1 base removed from V and 0 bases from J, the gap between germline ends came to 8 bases. The CDR3 length is 15 residues. Germline V gene data show CDR1 as SGHNT and CDR2 as YENEEA.

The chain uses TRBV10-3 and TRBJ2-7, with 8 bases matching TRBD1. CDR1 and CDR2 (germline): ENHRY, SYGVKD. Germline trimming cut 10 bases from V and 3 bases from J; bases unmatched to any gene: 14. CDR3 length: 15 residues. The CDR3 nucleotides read TGTGCCACCCAAAACCCGGACAGGGCAAGCTACGAGCAGTACTTC. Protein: CATQNPDRASYEQYF.

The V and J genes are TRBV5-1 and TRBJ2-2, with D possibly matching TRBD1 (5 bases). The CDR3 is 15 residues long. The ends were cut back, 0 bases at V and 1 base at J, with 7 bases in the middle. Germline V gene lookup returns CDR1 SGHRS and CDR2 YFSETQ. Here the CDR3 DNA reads TGCGCCAGCAGCTTGGGGACACAGAACACCGGGGAGCTGTTTTTT. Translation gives CASSLGTQNTGELFF.

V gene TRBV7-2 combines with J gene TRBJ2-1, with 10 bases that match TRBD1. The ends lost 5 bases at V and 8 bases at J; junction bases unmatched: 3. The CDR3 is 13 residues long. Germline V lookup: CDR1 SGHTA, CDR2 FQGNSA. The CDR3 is CASSQTGGHEQFF. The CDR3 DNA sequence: TGTGCCAGCAGCCAGACAGGGGGCCATGAGCAGTTCTTC. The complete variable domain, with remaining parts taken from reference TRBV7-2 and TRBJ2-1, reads GAGVSQSPSNKVTEKGKDVELRCDPISGHTALYWYRQSLGQGLEFLIYFQGNSAPDKSGLPSDRFSAERTGGSVSTLTIQRTQQEDSAVYLCASSQTGGHEQFFGPGTRLTVL.